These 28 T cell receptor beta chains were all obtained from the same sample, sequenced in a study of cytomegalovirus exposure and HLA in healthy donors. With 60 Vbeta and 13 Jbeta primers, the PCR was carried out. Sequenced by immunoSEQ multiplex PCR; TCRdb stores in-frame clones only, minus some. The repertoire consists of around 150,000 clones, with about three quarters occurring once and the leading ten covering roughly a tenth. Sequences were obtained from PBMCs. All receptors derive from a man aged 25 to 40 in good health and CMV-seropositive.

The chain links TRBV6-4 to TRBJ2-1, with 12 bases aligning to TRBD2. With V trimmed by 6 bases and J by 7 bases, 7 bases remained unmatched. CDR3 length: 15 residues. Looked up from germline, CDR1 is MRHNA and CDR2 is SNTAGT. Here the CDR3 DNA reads TGTGCCAGCAGCAGACTAGCGGGAGAAGTAAATGAGCAGTTCTTC. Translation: CASSRLAGEVNEQFF.

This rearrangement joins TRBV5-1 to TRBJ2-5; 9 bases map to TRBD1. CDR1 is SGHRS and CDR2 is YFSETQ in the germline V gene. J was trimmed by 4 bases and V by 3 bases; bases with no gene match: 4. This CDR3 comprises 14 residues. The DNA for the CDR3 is TGCGCCAGCAGCTGGGGACAGGGAGGAGAGACCCAGTACTTC. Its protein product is CASSWGQGGETQYF.

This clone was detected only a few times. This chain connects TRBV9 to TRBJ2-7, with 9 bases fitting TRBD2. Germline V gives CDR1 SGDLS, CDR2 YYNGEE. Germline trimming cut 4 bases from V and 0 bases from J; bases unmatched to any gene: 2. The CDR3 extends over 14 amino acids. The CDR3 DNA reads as TGTGCCAGCAGCCCTAGCGGGGACTCCTACGAGCAGTACTTC. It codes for CASSPSGDSYEQYF.

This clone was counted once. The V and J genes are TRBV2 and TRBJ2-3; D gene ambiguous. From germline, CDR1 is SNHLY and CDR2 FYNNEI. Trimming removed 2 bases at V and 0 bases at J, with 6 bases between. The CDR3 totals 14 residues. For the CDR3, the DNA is TGTGCCAGCAGTGAAACAAAAAGCACAGATACGCAGTATTTT. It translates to CASSETKSTDTQYF. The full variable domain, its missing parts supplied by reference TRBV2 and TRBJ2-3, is EPEVTQTPSHQVTQMGQEVILRCVPISNHLYFYWYRQILGQKVEFLVSFYNNEISEKSEIFDDQFSVERPDGSNFTLKIRSTKLEDSAMYFCASSETKSTDTQYFGPGTRLTVL.

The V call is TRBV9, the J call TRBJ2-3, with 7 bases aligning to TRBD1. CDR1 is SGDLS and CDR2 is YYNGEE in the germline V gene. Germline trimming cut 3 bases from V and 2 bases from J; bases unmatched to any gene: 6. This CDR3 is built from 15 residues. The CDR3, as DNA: TGTGCCAGCAGCGGACACAGGGGCTACACAGATACGCAGTATTTT. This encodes CASSGHRGYTDTQYF.

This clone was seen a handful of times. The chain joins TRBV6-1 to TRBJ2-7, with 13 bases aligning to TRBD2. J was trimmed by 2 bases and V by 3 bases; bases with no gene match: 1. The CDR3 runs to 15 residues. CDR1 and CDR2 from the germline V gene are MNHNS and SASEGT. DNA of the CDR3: TGTGCCAGCAGTGAGGGACTAGCGGGAACCTACGAGCAGTACTTC. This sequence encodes CASSEGLAGTYEQYF.

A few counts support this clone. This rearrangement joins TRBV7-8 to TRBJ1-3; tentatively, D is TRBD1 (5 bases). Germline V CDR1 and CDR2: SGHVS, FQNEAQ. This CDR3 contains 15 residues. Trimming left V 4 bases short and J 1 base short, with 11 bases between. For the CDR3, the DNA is TGTGCCAGCAGCTCCGACAGTATTTCTGGAAACACCATATATTTT. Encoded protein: CASSSDSISGNTIYF.

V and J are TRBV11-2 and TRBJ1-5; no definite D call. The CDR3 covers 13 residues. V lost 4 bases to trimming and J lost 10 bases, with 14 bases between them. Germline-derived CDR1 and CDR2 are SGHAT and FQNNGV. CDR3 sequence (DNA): TGTGCCAGCAGCTCCACGGACGGAGGTCCCCAGCATTTT. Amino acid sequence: CASSSTDGGPQHF.

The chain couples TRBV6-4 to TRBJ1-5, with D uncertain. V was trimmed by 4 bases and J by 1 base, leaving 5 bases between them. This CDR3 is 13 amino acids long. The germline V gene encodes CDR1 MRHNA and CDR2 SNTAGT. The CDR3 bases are TGTGCCAGCAGTGTTGAGAGCAATCAGCCCCAGCATTTT. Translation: CASSVESNQPQHF.

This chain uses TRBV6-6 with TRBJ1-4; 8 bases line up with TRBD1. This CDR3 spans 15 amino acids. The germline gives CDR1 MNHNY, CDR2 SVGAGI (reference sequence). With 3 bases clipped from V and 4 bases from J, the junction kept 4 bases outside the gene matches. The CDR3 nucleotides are TGTGCCAGCAGTTATTTAGGACAGGGTAATGAAAAACTGTTTTTT. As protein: CASSYLGQGNEKLFF.

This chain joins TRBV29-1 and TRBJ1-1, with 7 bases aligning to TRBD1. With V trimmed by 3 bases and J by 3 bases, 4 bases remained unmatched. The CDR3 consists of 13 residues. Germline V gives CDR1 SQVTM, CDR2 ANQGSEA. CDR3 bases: TGCAGCGTTGAGGCTACAGGGGACACTGAAGCTTTCTTT. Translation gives CSVEATGDTEAFF.

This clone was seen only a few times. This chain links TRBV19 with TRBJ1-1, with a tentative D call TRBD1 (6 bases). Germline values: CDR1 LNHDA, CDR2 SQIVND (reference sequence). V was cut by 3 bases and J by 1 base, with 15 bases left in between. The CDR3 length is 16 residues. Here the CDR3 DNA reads TGTGCCAGTAGTATGGAACCCGGACAGTGGAACACTGAAGCTTTCTTT. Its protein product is CASSMEPGQWNTEAFF.

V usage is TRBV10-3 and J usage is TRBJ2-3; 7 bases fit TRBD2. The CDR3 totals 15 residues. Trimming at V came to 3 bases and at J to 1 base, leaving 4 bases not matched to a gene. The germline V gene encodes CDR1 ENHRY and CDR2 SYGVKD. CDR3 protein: CAISDSGIGTDTQYF. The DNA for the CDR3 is TGTGCCATCAGTGACAGCGGGATTGGCACAGATACGCAGTATTTT.

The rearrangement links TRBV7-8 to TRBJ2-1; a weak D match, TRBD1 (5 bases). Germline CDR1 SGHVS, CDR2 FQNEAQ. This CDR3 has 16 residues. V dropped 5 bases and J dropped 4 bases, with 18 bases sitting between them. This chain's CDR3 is CASSPDRSPWYNEQFF. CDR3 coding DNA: TGTGCCAGCAGCCCCGACAGATCCCCCTGGTACAATGAGCAGTTCTTC.

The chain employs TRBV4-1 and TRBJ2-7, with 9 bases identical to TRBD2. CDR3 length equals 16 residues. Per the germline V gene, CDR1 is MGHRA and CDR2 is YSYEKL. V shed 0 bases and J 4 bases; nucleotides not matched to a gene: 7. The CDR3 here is CASSQEKTSGRYEQYF. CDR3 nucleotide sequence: TGCGCCAGCAGCCAAGAAAAAACTAGCGGGCGTTACGAGCAGTACTTC.

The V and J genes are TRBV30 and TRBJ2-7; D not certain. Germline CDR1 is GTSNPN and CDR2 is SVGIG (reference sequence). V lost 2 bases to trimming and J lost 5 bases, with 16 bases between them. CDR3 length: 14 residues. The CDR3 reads CAWSKTPFRNEQYF. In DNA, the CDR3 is TGTGCCTGGAGTAAGACACCTTTTCGGAACGAGCAGTACTTC. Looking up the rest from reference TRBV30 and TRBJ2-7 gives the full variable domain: SQTIHQWPATLVQPVGSPLSLECTVEGTSNPNLYWYRQAAGRGLQLLFYSVGIGQISSEVPQNLSASRPQDRQFILSSKKLLLSDSGFYLCAWSKTPFRNEQYFGPGTRLTVT.

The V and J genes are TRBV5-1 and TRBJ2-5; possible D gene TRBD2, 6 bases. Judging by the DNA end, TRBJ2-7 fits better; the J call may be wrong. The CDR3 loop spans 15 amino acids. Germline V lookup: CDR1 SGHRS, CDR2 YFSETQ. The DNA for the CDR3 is TGCGCCAGCAGCTTGGGACTAGACCGCGTTTACGAGCAGTACTTC. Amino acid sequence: CASSLGLDRVYEQYF.

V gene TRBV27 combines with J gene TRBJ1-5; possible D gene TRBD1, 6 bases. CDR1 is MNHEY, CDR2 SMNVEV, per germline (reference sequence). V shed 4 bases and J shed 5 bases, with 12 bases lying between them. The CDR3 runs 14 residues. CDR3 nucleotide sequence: TGTGCCAGCAGTTCTTCAGGGGTCCATCAGCCCCAGCATTTT. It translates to CASSSSGVHQPQHF.

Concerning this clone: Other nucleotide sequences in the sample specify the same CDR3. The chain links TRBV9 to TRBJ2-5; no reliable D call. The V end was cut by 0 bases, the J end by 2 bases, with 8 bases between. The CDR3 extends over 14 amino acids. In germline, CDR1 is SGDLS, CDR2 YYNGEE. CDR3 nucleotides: TGTGCCAGCAGCGTAGGAACCAGTCAAGAGACCCAGTACTTC. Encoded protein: CASSVGTSQETQYF.

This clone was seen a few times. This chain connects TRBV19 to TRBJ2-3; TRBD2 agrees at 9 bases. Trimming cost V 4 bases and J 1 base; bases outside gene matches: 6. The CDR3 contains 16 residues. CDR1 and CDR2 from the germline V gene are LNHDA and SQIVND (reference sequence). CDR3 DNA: TGTGCCAGTAGTAACCGACTAGCGGATGGCACAGATACGCAGTATTTT. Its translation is CASSNRLADGTDTQYF.

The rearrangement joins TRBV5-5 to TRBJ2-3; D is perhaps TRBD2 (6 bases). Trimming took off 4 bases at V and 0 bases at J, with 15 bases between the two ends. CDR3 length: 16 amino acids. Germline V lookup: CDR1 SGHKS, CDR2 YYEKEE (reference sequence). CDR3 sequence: CASSPWGEPSTDTQYF. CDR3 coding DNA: TGTGCCAGCAGCCCCTGGGGGGAACCTAGCACAGATACGCAGTATTTT.

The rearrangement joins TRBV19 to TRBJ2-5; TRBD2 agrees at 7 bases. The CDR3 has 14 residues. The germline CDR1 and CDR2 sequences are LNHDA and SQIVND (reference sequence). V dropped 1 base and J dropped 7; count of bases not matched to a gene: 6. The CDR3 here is CASSIVAGEGTQYF. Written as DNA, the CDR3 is TGTGCCAGTAGTATAGTCGCGGGGGAAGGGACCCAGTACTTC.

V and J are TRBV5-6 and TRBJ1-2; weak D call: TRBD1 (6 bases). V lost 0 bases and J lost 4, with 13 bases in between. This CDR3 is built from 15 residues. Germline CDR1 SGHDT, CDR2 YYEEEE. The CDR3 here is CASSLGGGTGYGYTF. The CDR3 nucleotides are TGTGCCAGCAGCTTGGGGGGGGGCACAGGCTATGGCTACACCTTC.

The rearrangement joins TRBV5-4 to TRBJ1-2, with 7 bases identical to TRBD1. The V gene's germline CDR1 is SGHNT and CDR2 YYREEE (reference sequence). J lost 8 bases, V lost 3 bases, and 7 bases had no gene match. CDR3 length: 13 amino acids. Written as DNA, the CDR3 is TGTGCCAGCAGCTCCACAGGGGATTACGGCTACACCTTC. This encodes CASSSTGDYGYTF.

The CDR3 is CASSPPGRESSGELFF. The CDR3 region has the DNA TGTGCCAGCAGCCCCCCGGGGCGGGAGTCCTCCGGGGAGCTGTTTTTT. The rearrangement uses TRBV7-3 and TRBJ2-2, with 7 bases lining up with TRBD2. With 5 bases clipped from V and 6 bases from J, the junction kept 12 bases outside the gene matches. CDR3 size: 16 residues. The germline V gene encodes CDR1 SGHTA and CDR2 FQGTGA.

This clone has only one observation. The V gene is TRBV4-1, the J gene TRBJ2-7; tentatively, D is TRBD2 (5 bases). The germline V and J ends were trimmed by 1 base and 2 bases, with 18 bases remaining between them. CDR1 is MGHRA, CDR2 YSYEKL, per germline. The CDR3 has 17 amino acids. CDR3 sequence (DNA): TGCGCCAGCAGCCAAGGGGCCGGGATTATACTCCCCTACGAGCAGTACTTC. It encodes CASSQGAGIILPYEQYF.

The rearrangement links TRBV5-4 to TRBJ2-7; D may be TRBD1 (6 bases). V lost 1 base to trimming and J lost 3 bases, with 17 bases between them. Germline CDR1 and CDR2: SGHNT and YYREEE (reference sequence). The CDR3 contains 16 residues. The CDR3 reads CASSLRKDSLYYEQYF. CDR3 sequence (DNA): TGTGCCAGCAGCTTGAGAAAGGACAGCCTTTACTACGAGCAGTACTTC.

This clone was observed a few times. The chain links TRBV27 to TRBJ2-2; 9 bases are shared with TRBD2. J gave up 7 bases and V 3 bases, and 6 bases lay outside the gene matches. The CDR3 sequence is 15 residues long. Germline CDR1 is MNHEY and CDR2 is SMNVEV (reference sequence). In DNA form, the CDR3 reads TGTGCCAGCAGTTTGGCACTAGCGGGCATCGGGGAGCTGTTTTTT. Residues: CASSLALAGIGELFF.